The next 21 T cell receptor beta chains were all read from a single sample in a study of cytomegalovirus exposure and HLA in healthy donors. The PCR ran on 60 Vbeta and 13 Jbeta primers. Profiled with immunoSEQ multiplex PCR; TCRdb holds only in-frame clones, not every one. Of about 110,000 clones listed, about 83% are singletons. The sequenced sample was PBMCs. The receptors originated from a female donor in good health and CMV-seropositive.

V and J are TRBV6-5 and TRBJ1-2, with 10 bases fitting TRBD1. The CDR3 has 15 residues. Trimming took 0 bases from V and 8 from J; bases not matched to a gene: 6. Looked up from germline, CDR1 is MNHEY and CDR2 is SVGAGI. The CDR3 protein is CASSYSMGQGNGYTF. Here the CDR3 DNA reads TGTGCCAGCAGTTACTCGATGGGACAGGGGAACGGCTACACCTTC.

The chain employs TRBV18 and TRBJ2-1; 10 bases are a match to TRBD2. V dropped 1 base and J dropped 4; count of bases not matched to a gene: 4. Germline V CDR1 and CDR2: KGHSH, LQKENI. This CDR3 has 16 residues. CDR3 loop: CASSPLTSGFYNEQFF. The CDR3 nucleotides read TGTGCCAGCTCACCACTGACTAGCGGGTTTTACAATGAGCAGTTCTTC.

V usage is TRBV2 and J usage is TRBJ2-4; 9 bases agree with TRBD1. Germline CDR1 is SNHLY and CDR2 is FYNNEI. V lost 3 bases, J lost 9 bases, and 6 bases stayed unmatched. The CDR3 runs to 14 residues. CDR3 nucleotides: TGTGCCAGCAGTGATCCGACAGGGGGTGGCATTCAGTACTTC. As protein: CASSDPTGGGIQYF. Full variable domain (remainder filled in from reference TRBV2 and TRBJ2-4): EPEVTQTPSHQVTQMGQEVILRCVPISNHLYFYWYRQILGQKVEFLVSFYNNEISEKSEIFDDQFSVERPDGSNFTLKIRSTKLEDSAMYFCASSDPTGGGIQYFGAGTRLSVL.

This sequence joins TRBV19 and TRBJ1-5; 7 bases are shared with TRBD1. The CDR3 totals 14 residues. Per germline, CDR1 LNHDA and CDR2 SQIVND (reference sequence). With 5 bases clipped from V and 4 bases from J, the junction kept 5 bases outside the gene matches. The CDR3 coding sequence is TGTGCCAGTAGTCTTTCAGGGGGAAATCAGCCCCAGCATTTT. Its translation is CASSLSGGNQPQHF.

A word on this clone: Other DNA sequences of this sample code for an identical CDR3. V gene TRBV18 combines with J gene TRBJ1-1, with D uncertain. The length of the CDR3 is 14 residues. Germline assignment: CDR1 KGHSH and CDR2 LQKENI. V was shortened by 6 bases and J by 0 bases, with 11 bases between the two germline ends. The CDR3 nucleotides read TGTGCCAGCTCCCCGAGGGTACTGAACACTGAAGCTTTCTTT. This codes for CASSPRVLNTEAFF.

There are a few counts of this clone. J is TRBJ2-7 and V is TRBV19; TRBD1 matches at 11 bases. Germline V gene sequence: CDR1 LNHDA, CDR2 SQIVND (reference sequence). V lost 5 bases, J lost 3 bases, and 6 bases stayed unmatched. The CDR3 is made up of 15 amino acids. The CDR3 coding sequence is TGTGCCAGTAGTGGTCCGGGACAGGGGGTCTACGAGCAGTACTTC. The encoded protein is CASSGPGQGVYEQYF. Combining the CDR3 with reference TRBV19 and TRBJ2-7 gives the whole variable domain DGGITQSPKYLFRKEGQNVTLSCEQNLNHDAMYWYRQDPGQGLRLIYYSQIVNDFQKGDIAEGYSVSREKKESFPLTVTSAQKNPTAFYLCASSGPGQGVYEQYFGPGTRLTVT.

The sample holds a few counts of this clone. The CDR3 DNA reads TGCGCCAGCAGCCAGTCGGGGGGTACAGATACGCAGTATTTT. Translated: CASSQSGGTDTQYF. This chain uses TRBV4-3 with TRBJ2-3, with 7 bases identical to TRBD2. V trimming: 3 bases; J trimming: 3 bases; junction bases outside the gene matches: 3. CDR3 length: 14 residues. Germline-derived CDR1 and CDR2 are LGHNA and YSLEER.

This clone has more than one count but fewer than ten. The chain couples TRBV11-2 to TRBJ2-7; TRBD2 matches 8 bases. CDR1 is SGHAT and CDR2 is FQNNGV in the germline V gene. The CDR3 loop spans 15 amino acids. The V and J ends lost 1 base and 12 bases, in that order; junction bases with no gene match: 14. Written as DNA, the CDR3 is TGTGCCAGCAGCTTAGTGGGGTCCAGCGGGAGATATCGGTACTTC. It translates to CASSLVGSSGRYRYF.

V and J are TRBV5-8 and TRBJ1-2; TRBD1 is a possible D gene (6 bases). The CDR3 runs 15 residues. In germline, CDR1 is SGHTS, CDR2 YDEGEE. V was cut by 1 base and J by 2 bases, with 12 bases left in between. Here the CDR3 reads CASSLWGRGNYGYTF. The CDR3 DNA reads TGTGCCAGCAGCTTGTGGGGGCGCGGAAACTATGGCTACACCTTC.

This clone was observed a few times. The CDR3 DNA is TGCGCCAGCAGCCAAGATCGAACAGGAGTAGGGCAGCCCCAGCATTTT. Amino acids: CASSQDRTGVGQPQHF. The rearrangement links TRBV4-3 to TRBJ1-5; a possible D gene is TRBD1 (5 bases). The CDR3 contains 16 residues. The V gene's germline CDR1 is LGHNA and CDR2 YSLEER. V lost 0 bases and J lost 7, with 16 bases in between.

This chain links TRBV7-6 with TRBJ2-1; 8 bases line up with TRBD2. Germline V CDR1 and CDR2: SGHVS, FNYEAQ. There are 13 residues in the CDR3. V gave up 6 bases and J gave up 3 bases; unmatched junction bases: 1. The CDR3, as DNA: TGTGCCAGCAGGGGACTAGACTACAATGAGCAGTTCTTC. This codes for CASRGLDYNEQFF. Complete variable domain (other parts from reference TRBV7-6 and TRBJ2-1): GAGVSQSPRYKVTKRGQDVALRCDPISGHVSLYWYRQALGQGPEFLTYFNYEAQQDKSGLPNDRFSAERPEGSISTLTIQRTEQRDSAMYRCASRGLDYNEQFFGPGTRLTVL.

This chain joins TRBV7-9 and TRBJ2-2; TRBD1 matches 10 bases. Looked up from germline, CDR1 is SEHNR and CDR2 is FQNEAQ (reference sequence). After removal of 6 bases from V and 4 bases from J, the junction contained 5 bases not matched to a gene. The CDR3 loop spans 15 amino acids. The CDR3 coding sequence is TGTGCCAGCAGGACAGGGGGCCTGGTCACCGGGGAGCTGTTTTTT. It is translated as CASRTGGLVTGELFF. Full variable domain (missing parts from reference TRBV7-9 and TRBJ2-2): DTGVSQNPRHKITKRGQNVTFRCDPISEHNRLYWYRQTLGQGPEFLTYFQNEAQLEKSRLLSDRFSAERPKGSFSTLEIQRTEQGDSAMYLCASRTGGLVTGELFFGEGSRLTVL.

V gene TRBV4-3 combines with J gene TRBJ2-3; TRBD2 matches 12 bases. The CDR3 totals 16 residues. V lost 0 bases to trimming and J lost 4 bases; unmatched junction nucleotides: 2. In germline, CDR1 is LGHNA, CDR2 YSLEER. The CDR3 loop reads CASSQDPSGGADTQYF. CDR3 bases: TGCGCCAGCAGCCAAGATCCTAGCGGGGGGGCAGATACGCAGTATTTT.

In nucleotides, the CDR3 is TGCAGTGGTCGCGGTACTGTAGGACTGTTTTTT. Translated: CSGRGTVGLFF. The gene calls are TRBV20-1 and TRBJ1-4; D is undetermined. Trimming cost V 7 bases and J 13 bases, with 16 bases left between them. Per the germline V gene, CDR1 is DFQATT and CDR2 is SNEGSKA (reference sequence). The CDR3 has 11 residues.

The chain joins TRBV7-8 to TRBJ1-2; no firm D call. Trimming removed 0 bases at V and 6 bases at J, with 14 bases between. From germline, CDR1 is SGHVS and CDR2 FQNEAQ. This CDR3 comprises 15 residues. CDR3 protein: CASSLARAPGNGYTF. CDR3 nucleotides: TGTGCCAGCAGCTTAGCAAGGGCCCCCGGGAATGGCTACACCTTC.

The chain joins TRBV5-1 to TRBJ1-4, with D unresolved. The V gene's germline CDR1 is SGHRS and CDR2 YFSETQ. Trimming removed 1 base from V and 4 bases from J, with 11 bases in between. This CDR3 comprises 15 residues. For the CDR3, the DNA is TGCGCCAGCAGCTTGAACCCGGGGTTTAATGAAAAACTGTTTTTT. Its translation is CASSLNPGFNEKLFF.

The CDR3 reads CASSSGTGLMNTEAFF. CDR3 in DNA: TGTGCCAGCTCCTCCGGGACAGGGTTGATGAACACTGAAGCTTTCTTT. The chain uses TRBV18 and TRBJ1-1; 9 positions match TRBD1. The CDR3 covers 16 residues. The germline gives CDR1 KGHSH, CDR2 LQKENI. J lost 0 bases, V lost 6 bases, and 8 bases had no gene match.

The chain uses TRBV2 and TRBJ1-2; TRBD1 aligns across 7 bases. There are 16 residues in the CDR3. The germline CDR1 and CDR2 sequences are SNHLY and FYNNEI. After removal of 4 bases from V and 4 bases from J, the junction contained 12 bases not matched to a gene. The DNA of the CDR3 is TGTGCCAGCAGTGGTGATGGGTTGACAGGGACCTATGGCTACACCTTC. Protein sequence: CASSGDGLTGTYGYTF. The full variable domain, rest sourced from reference TRBV2 and TRBJ1-2, is EPEVTQTPSHQVTQMGQEVILRCVPISNHLYFYWYRQILGQKVEFLVSFYNNEISEKSEIFDDQFSVERPDGSNFTLKIRSTKLEDSAMYFCASSGDGLTGTYGYTFGSGTRLTVV.

The J gene is TRBJ1-3, the V gene TRBV6-1, with a tentative D call TRBD1 (5 bases). CDR1 and CDR2 (germline): MNHNS, SASEGT. The V end was cut by 4 bases, the J end by 1 base, with 8 bases between. CDR3 length equals 14 residues. The CDR3 region is CASSVTGSGNTIYF. The CDR3 DNA is TGTGCCAGCAGTGTAACAGGTTCTGGAAACACCATATATTTT.

This rearrangement joins TRBV4-2 to TRBJ1-2, with D possibly being TRBD1 (5 bases). Germline CDR1 and CDR2: LGHNA and YNFKEQ. The CDR3 is 13 residues long. Trimming took off 3 bases at V and 8 bases at J, with 13 bases between the two ends. CDR3 residues: CASSQQGTQGYTF. DNA of the CDR3: TGTGCCAGCAGCCAGCAGGGAACACAGGGCTACACCTTC.

V is TRBV7-6 and J is TRBJ2-3, with TRBD2 as a possible D gene (5 bases). Trimming removed 1 base from V and 0 bases from J, with 8 bases in between. This CDR3 is built from 15 residues. Germline CDR1 and CDR2: SGHVS and FNYEAQ. CDR3 nucleotide sequence: TGTGCCAGCAGCTTAGTGGAGCGGAGCACAGATACGCAGTATTTT. Protein product: CASSLVERSTDTQYF.